This T cell receptor (beta chain) emerged from a study of persistence of HIV-infected CD4 T cells. Per the germline V gene, CDR1 is SGHRS and CDR2 is YFSETQ. The CDR3 is 14 residues long. Trimming shortened V by 4 bases and J by 6 bases, and 15 bases separated the two germline ends. This was the immunoSEQ version 4 assay in survey mode. The data were produced by immunoSEQ multiplex PCR, yet TCRdb's version contains in-frame clones alone and is incomplete. Seen here are around 40,000 clones, roughly 90% observed once, and the top ten hold about 0.94%. About this clone: Its antigen is not identified.

Nonspecific anti-CD3/anti-CD28 bead stimulation represents the broad CD4+ T cell repertoire. Responding CD4+ T cells were sorted by upregulation of both CD40 ligand and CD69. CD8-depleted PBMCs were stimulated 15 to 20 hours with anti-CD28/CD49d costimulation, CD40-blocking antibody and enfuvirtide. This material consisted of CD4+ T cells sorted from PBMCs after approximately 19-hour stimulation, taken from a patient who received antiretroviral therapy. The TCR sequence derives from an adult man with HIV who was CMV-seropositive. This sequence joins TRBV5-1 and TRBJ2-3, with D possibly matching TRBD1 (6 bases). The CDR3 DNA reads TGCGCCAGCAGCGCCGGACAGAGCGAGGATACGCAGTATTTT. The encoded protein is CASSAGQSEDTQYF.